This TCR beta chain was recovered during a study of blood T cell repertoires in COVID-19. Study information: T cells, B-cell-depleted T cells, or PBMCs provided the cDNA or gDNA that served as material.

Germline assignment: CDR1 LNHNV and CDR2 YYDKDF (reference sequence). This CDR3 comprises 12 residues. Deletions cut 11 bases from V and 3 bases from J, with 13 bases between. Profiling relied on immunoSEQ multiplex PCR, and the TCRdb table lists in-frame clones only, not all of them. The sample has around 250,000 clones, 90% seen once. Participants were aged roughly 18 to 100 years from roughly 26 US areas. Source material: PBMCs or T cells enriched from blood (not recorded which). The chain links TRBV15 to TRBJ1-1, with D maybe TRBD1 (6 bases). The receptor's source is a man aged 45 to 65 who had been exposed to COVID-19. CDR3: CAPPRGYTEAFF. The DNA of the CDR3 is TGTGCCCCTCCCAGGGGTTACACTGAAGCTTTCTTT.